A single sample gave rise to the 8 T cell receptor beta chains below, sequenced in a study of cytomegalovirus exposure and HLA in healthy donors. TCRdb's table, derived via immunoSEQ multiplex PCR, lists solely in-frame clones and lacks some. Of 100,000 to 150,000 clones listed, around 89% were seen once; the top ten hold more than 1.5%. The specimen sequenced was PBMCs. These receptors all come from a man younger than 35 in good health and CMV-seronegative.

This chain uses TRBV4-1 with TRBJ1-1; D call uncertain. This CDR3 region has 13 residues. The V gene's germline CDR1 is MGHRA and CDR2 YSYEKL. V dropped 5 bases and J dropped 1 base, with 8 bases sitting between them. This CDR3 is CASSLSGNTEAFF. The DNA for the CDR3 is TGCGCCAGCAGCTTGAGCGGGAACACTGAAGCTTTCTTT.

The V call is TRBV10-3, the J call TRBJ2-1; TRBD2 aligns across 8 bases. The length of the CDR3 is 14 residues. CDR1 is ENHRY, CDR2 SYGVKD, per germline. J was trimmed by 3 bases and V by 5 bases; bases with no gene match: 3. The CDR3: CAISKGTSYNEQFF. CDR3 bases: TGTGCCATCAGTAAGGGGACTAGCTACAATGAGCAGTTCTTC.

This clone was detected only once. The chain couples TRBV5-1 to TRBJ2-3; 9 bases agree with TRBD2. CDR3 length: 17 residues. V lost 1 base to trimming and J lost 4 bases; unmatched junction nucleotides: 10. Germline V gene lookup returns CDR1 SGHRS and CDR2 YFSETQ. This CDR3 is CASSLYAAAGGSDTQYF. DNA for the CDR3: TGCGCCAGCAGCTTGTACGCCGCGGCGGGAGGGTCAGATACGCAGTATTTT.

The J gene is TRBJ2-3, the V gene TRBV6-5, with 7 bases fitting TRBD2. The germline V gene encodes CDR1 MNHEY and CDR2 SVGAGI. CDR3 size: 14 residues. J lost 3 bases, V lost 3 bases, and 3 bases had no gene match. DNA for the CDR3: TGTGCCAGCAGTTATGGGAGGGGAACAGATACGCAGTATTTT. Translating it yields CASSYGRGTDTQYF.

This rearrangement joins TRBV30 to TRBJ2-5; 9 positions agree with TRBD2. The CDR3 consists of 14 residues. The V gene's germline CDR1 is GTSNPN and CDR2 SVGIG (reference sequence). The V and J ends lost 6 bases and 5 bases, in that order; junction bases with no gene match: 10. The CDR3 sequence: CACQVLAGRETQYF. In nucleotides, the CDR3 is TGTGCCTGCCAAGTACTAGCGGGCAGGGAGACCCAGTACTTC. The full variable domain, with the rest looked up from reference TRBV30 and TRBJ2-5, is SQTIHQWPATLVQPVGSPLSLECTVEGTSNPNLYWYRQAAGRGLQLLFYSVGIGQISSEVPQNLSASRPQDRQFILSSKKLLLSDSGFYLCACQVLAGRETQYFGPGTRLLVL.

This chain links TRBV5-1 with TRBJ1-1; D gene uncertain. The V gene's germline CDR1 is SGHRS and CDR2 YFSETQ. Trimming pared 4 bases from V and 0 bases from J, leaving 7 bases between. The CDR3 extends over 13 amino acids. In nucleotides, the CDR3 is TGCGCCAGCAGCACACAGATGAACACTGAAGCTTTCTTT. This sequence encodes CASSTQMNTEAFF.

The chain links TRBV30 to TRBJ2-2; 7 bases agree with TRBD1. Trimming removed 7 bases from V and 0 bases from J; junction bases left unmatched: 2. This CDR3 is 13 amino acids long. Germline V gene lookup returns CDR1 GTSNPN and CDR2 SVGIG (reference sequence). Here the CDR3 reads CAYTGANTGELFF. For the CDR3, the DNA is TGTGCCTATACAGGGGCGAACACCGGGGAGCTGTTTTTT.

The CDR3 nucleotides read TGCAGCGCCGAGATGGGGACAACAGGTACCTACGAGCAGTACTTC. Its translation: CSAEMGTTGTYEQYF. The chain recombines TRBV29-1 with TRBJ2-7, with D perhaps TRBD1 (6 bases). Trimming removed 7 bases from V and 2 bases from J, with 21 bases in between. CDR1 is SQVTM and CDR2 is ANQGSEA in the germline V gene. This CDR3 comprises 15 residues.